By proportion, the clone carrying this T cell receptor beta chain is medium-sized (0.01 to 0.1%). The TCR beta CDR3 regions underwent amplification using RNA transcripts as the source. A first-round RT-PCR of the TCR CDR3 used the HTBI primer set. TCRdb re-analysed the multiplex PCR reads in MiXCR, keeping a single row per CDR3 protein. This table has 30,000 to 35,000 distinct CDR3 sequences, 40% to 65% appearing once. These data belong to a study of T cells in Graves' hyperthyroidism and ophthalmopathy. CDR1 is ENHRY and CDR2 is SYGVKD in the germline V gene. V shed 1 base and J shed 4 bases, with 11 bases lying between them. The CDR3 runs 14 residues. Researchers barred patients who had uncontrolled infection, other autoimmune disease, pregnancy or lactation.

The clonotype comes from a woman in her thirties or forties with Graves' ophthalmopathy. This rearrangement joins TRBV10-3 to TRBJ2-7, with D possibly matching TRBD1 (6 bases). The specimen sequenced was blood. In DNA form, the CDR3 reads TGTGCCATCAGTGAGTACTCAGGGGAGTACGAGCAGTACTTC. It encodes CAISEYSGEYEQYF.